This T cell receptor beta chain was sequenced for a study of technical replicates of blood from several donors. Assay used: immunoSEQ multiplex PCR; TCRdb lists only in-frame clones, some missing. Among roughly 65,000 clones listed, 80% to 90% were seen once. The source material was PBMCs. The TCR originated in a human donor in good health. Some clones in this sample may be carry-over from other donors' samples.

CDR3 nucleotide sequence: TGTGCCAGCAGCTCTCGGCCGGGGGGATTTCAGCCCCAGCATTTT. Its translation: CASSSRPGGFQPQHF. This rearrangement joins TRBV5-5 to TRBJ1-5, with D perhaps TRBD1 (5 bases). Germline assignment: CDR1 SGHKS and CDR2 YYEKEE (reference sequence). The V end lost 3 bases, the J end lost 6 bases, and 16 bases lay between the germline ends. CDR3 length: 15 amino acids.